The T cell receptor beta chain described here comes from a study of blood T cell repertoires in COVID-19. The overall study: PBMCs, B-cell-depleted T cells, or T cells provided the cDNA or gDNA that made up the material.

Some clones are missing from TCRdb's copy, which holds only in-frame ones; the method was immunoSEQ multiplex PCR. The data hold 150,000 to 200,000 clones, with 88% observed a single time. The germline V and J ends were trimmed by 6 bases and 3 bases, with 11 bases remaining between them. CDR3 length: 13 amino acids. CDR1 and CDR2 (germline): MDHEN, SYDVKM. This clonotype originated in a human donor in a cohort sampled during active COVID-19. This rearrangement joins TRBV28 to TRBJ1-2; the D gene is possibly TRBD1 (5 bases). Sequencing was performed on peripheral blood. The CDR3 sequence: CASSPGGDYGYTF. CDR3 coding DNA: TGTGCCAGCAGCCCCGGGGGGGACTATGGCTACACCTTC.